Below, one T cell receptor (beta chain) is given with its context. The sample belongs to a study of blood T cell repertoires in COVID-19. Study-wide context: The United States, Italy and Spain supplied acute and convalescent COVID-19 samples. T cells, B-cell-depleted T cells, or PBMCs provided the cDNA or gDNA that served as material.

Germline lookup yields CDR1 SEHNR and CDR2 FQNEAQ (reference sequence). V was cut by 3 bases and J by 2 bases, with 13 bases left in between. The CDR3 is 15 residues long. In the original analysis: Quantification of nucleated cells was approximated via reference gene primer amplification. Data came from immunoSEQ multiplex PCR; TCRdb stores just in-frame clones and leaves some out. Clone size and the V and J calls come from that table; the DNA yielded D and trimming. This table has some 200,000 clones, around four fifths appearing once. This TCR came from a woman aged 50 to 60 with active or convalescent COVID-19. The chain couples TRBV7-9 to TRBJ1-1, with D possibly matching TRBD1 (6 bases). Sequencing was performed on peripheral blood. The CDR3 nucleotides read TGTGCCAGCAGCTTGGGACAACCACCTAACACTGAAGCTTTCTTT. This translates into CASSLGQPPNTEAFF.